Listed here is a single T cell receptor beta chain. Assay used: immunoSEQ multiplex PCR; TCRdb lists only in-frame clones, some missing. The table shows some 2.4 million clones, with under 95% occurring only once. This CDR3 comprises 14 residues. The V and J ends lost 5 bases and 4 bases respectively, with 14 bases between them. Germline V CDR1 and CDR2: SGHNT, YENEEA. The sample is drawn from a study of shared clonotypes between healthy human individuals. This TCR was recovered from a man aged 18-30 years in good health. Some clones in this sample may be carry-over from other donors' samples. The gene calls are TRBV11-3 and TRBJ1-2; D call uncertain. The sequencing sample was made of naive CD4+ T cells from PBMCs. Subset here: CD45RA+ positively selected. The DNA of the CDR3 is TGTGCCAGCAGCAGACTTCTCGTAGGCTATGGCTACACCTTC. Protein sequence: CASSRLLVGYGYTF. Looking up the rest from reference TRBV11-3 and TRBJ1-2 gives the full variable domain: EAGVVQSPRYKIIEKKQPVAFWCNPISGHNTLYWYLQNLGQGPELLIRYENEEAVDDSQLPKDRFSAERLKGVDSTLKIQPAELGDSAVYLCASSRLLVGYGYTFGSGTRLTVV.